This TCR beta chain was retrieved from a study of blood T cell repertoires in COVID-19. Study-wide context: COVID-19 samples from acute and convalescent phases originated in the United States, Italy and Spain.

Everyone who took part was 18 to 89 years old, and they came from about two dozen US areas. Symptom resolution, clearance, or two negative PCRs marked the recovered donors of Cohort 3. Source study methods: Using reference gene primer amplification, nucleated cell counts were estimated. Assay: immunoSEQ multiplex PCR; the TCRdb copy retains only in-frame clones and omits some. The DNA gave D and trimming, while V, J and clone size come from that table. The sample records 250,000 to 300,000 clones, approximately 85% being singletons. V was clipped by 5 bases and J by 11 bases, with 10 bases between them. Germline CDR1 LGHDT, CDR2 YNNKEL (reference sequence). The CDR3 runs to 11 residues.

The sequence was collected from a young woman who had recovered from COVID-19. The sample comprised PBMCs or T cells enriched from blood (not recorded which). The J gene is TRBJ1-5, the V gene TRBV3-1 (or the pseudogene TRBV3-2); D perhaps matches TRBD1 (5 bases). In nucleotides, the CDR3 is TGTGCCAGCAGCGACAGTGGGGCCCAGCATTTT. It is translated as CASSDSGAQHF.